A selection of T cell receptor beta chains follows, all from one sample in a study of OX40 agonist ivuxolimab in advanced cancers. The protocol was immunoSEQ multiplex PCR, while the TCRdb copy is restricted to in-frame clones and leaves out a portion. The table records around 80,000 clones, roughly 87% of them present only once. Specimen: CD4+ or CD8+ T cells sorted from blood, collected in a trial of the OX40 agonist ivuxolimab. The receptors shown here come from an adult with an advanced solid tumor such as melanoma, head and neck, liver or kidney cancer. Both conserved end residues are part of each CDR3. The D gene is left open where the match is weak. Expanded clones are given a class, and other clones once, few, many or no size at all.

J | size | V | D | CDR3 | DNA
TRBJ2-7 | - | TRBV7-6 | - | CASSPQDPRFFYEQYF | TGTGCCAGCAGCCCCCAGGACCCTCGATTTTTCTACGAGCAGTACTTC
TRBJ2-3 | - | TRBV9 | - | CASTLDSSTDTQYF | TGTGCCAGCACTTTAGACAGTAGCACAGATACGCAGTATTTT
TRBJ1-4 | - | TRBV29-1 | TRBD1 | CSVAKRDRGEKLFF | TGCAGCGTTGCTAAGCGGGACAGGGGTGAAAAACTGTTTTTT
TRBJ2-5 | - | TRBV19 | TRBD1 | CASSIANRGIRETQYF | TGTGCCAGTAGTATTGCAAACAGGGGAATTCGAGAGACCCAGTACTTC
TRBJ2-7 | - | TRBV6-1 | - | CASKMISEQYF | TGTGCCAGCAAGATGATTAGCGAGCAGTACTTC
TRBJ1-1 | - | TRBV15 | - | CATSRDWGPATEAFF | TGTGCCACCAGCAGAGATTGGGGCCCAGCCACTGAAGCTTTCTTT
TRBJ1-1 | few | TRBV29-1 | - | CSVEDLLWGLGNTEAFF | TGCAGCGTTGAAGATCTTCTCTGGGGACTAGGGAACACTGAAGCTTTCTTT
TRBJ2-1 | - | TRBV5-4 | TRBD2 | CASSGGGISGFYNEQFF | TGTGCCAGCAGCGGTGGGGGGATTAGCGGGTTTTACAATGAGCAGTTCTTC
TRBJ1-6 | few | TRBV2 | - | CASSSTKAPLHF | TGTGCCAGCAGCTCTACCAAGGCACCCCTCCACTTT
TRBJ2-3 | - | TRBV2 | TRBD2 | CACRERGGTDTQYF | TGTGCCTGTAGAGAGCGGGGGGGCACAGATACGCAGTATTTT
TRBJ1-5 | - | TRBV19 | - | CASRGLGDQPQHF | TGTGCCAGTCGGGGCCTAGGGGATCAGCCCCAGCATTTT